A single sample is the source of the 29 T cell receptor beta chains below, sequenced in a study of cytomegalovirus exposure and HLA in healthy donors. Researchers ran the PCR with 60 Vbeta and 13 Jbeta primers. The method was immunoSEQ multiplex PCR; TCRdb's version includes in-frame clones alone and lacks a portion of them. In total, the table holds some 72,000 clones. Sequenced material: PBMCs. These receptors all stem from a man between 35 and 55 years old in good health and CMV-seronegative.

This chain joins TRBV29-1 and TRBJ2-2; TRBD1 agrees at 9 bases. Per the germline V gene, CDR1 is SQVTM and CDR2 is ANQGSEA. V dropped 6 bases and J dropped 4; count of bases not matched to a gene: 9. There are 15 residues in the CDR3. CDR3 sequence: CSVGTGGAGTGELFF. DNA for the CDR3: TGCAGCGTGGGCACAGGGGGCGCGGGCACCGGGGAGCTGTTTTTT.

The chain employs TRBV5-5 and TRBJ1-2; 8 bases match TRBD1. V was pared by 2 bases and J by 3 bases, with 15 bases of the junction left unmatched. The CDR3 extends over 18 amino acids. Germline CDR1 is SGHKS and CDR2 is YYEKEE (reference sequence). The CDR3 sequence: CASSFWGRGHRVDYGYTF. The CDR3 bases are TGTGCCAGCAGCTTCTGGGGCAGGGGGCATCGGGTGGACTATGGCTACACCTTC.

The V gene is TRBV18, the J gene TRBJ2-1, with TRBD1 identical over 11 bases. The germline CDR1 and CDR2 sequences are KGHSH and LQKENI. V gave up 6 bases and J gave up 6 bases; unmatched junction bases: 4. This CDR3 is 14 amino acids long. CDR3 DNA sequence: TGTGCCAGCTCCCGGGACAGGGGGGGCAATGAGCAGTTCTTC. As protein: CASSRDRGGNEQFF.

The rearrangement joins TRBV4-3 to TRBJ1-4; possible D gene TRBD1, 6 bases. The germline CDR1 and CDR2 sequences are LGHNA and YSLEER. There are 19 residues in the CDR3. V was pared by 0 bases and J by 6 bases, with 23 bases between. The CDR3 loop reads CASSQDSNPVGGRDEKLFF. CDR3 coding DNA: TGCGCCAGCAGCCAAGATAGTAACCCGGTGGGGGGGCGAGATGAAAAACTGTTTTTT.

The rearrangement uses TRBV25-1 and TRBJ1-2, with D possibly matching TRBD1 (6 bases). Germline lookup yields CDR1 MGHDK and CDR2 SYGVNS. Trimming removed 8 bases at V and 4 bases at J, with 11 bases between. The CDR3 totals 12 residues. The CDR3 region is CASGGGVYGYTF. CDR3 DNA sequence: TGTGCCAGCGGGGGCGGAGTCTATGGCTACACCTTC.

The gene calls are TRBV5-6 and TRBJ2-5; the match to TRBD1 covers 9 bases. CDR1 SGHDT and CDR2 YYEEEE come from the germline V gene. J was trimmed by 5 bases and V by 3 bases; bases with no gene match: 2. The CDR3 is 13 amino acids. The CDR3 loop is CASSWDRAETQYF. CDR3 coding DNA: TGTGCCAGCAGCTGGGACAGGGCGGAGACCCAGTACTTC.

This chain connects TRBV5-1 to TRBJ1-1; D may be TRBD1 (6 bases). V lost 0 bases and J lost 1, with 10 bases in between. Germline CDR1 is SGHRS and CDR2 is YFSETQ. This CDR3 contains 15 residues. CDR3 protein: CASSLETGRNTEAFF. The DNA for the CDR3 is TGCGCCAGCAGCTTGGAAACAGGGCGGAACACTGAAGCTTTCTTT.

This rearrangement joins TRBV10-2 to TRBJ2-1, with 9 positions matching TRBD2. The CDR3 runs to 19 residues. V was clipped by 6 bases and J by 5 bases; unmatched bases: 20. Germline V gene sequence: CDR1 WSHSY, CDR2 SAAADI. CDR3 loop: CASRSGGRFEETPHNEQFF. The DNA of the CDR3 is TGCGCCAGCAGAAGCGGGGGGCGATTTGAGGAAACCCCACACAATGAGCAGTTCTTC.

The V and J genes are TRBV29-1 and TRBJ2-3; D is unclear. V was cut by 4 bases and J by 6 bases, with 8 bases left in between. This CDR3 has 11 residues. From germline, CDR1 is SQVTM and CDR2 ANQGSEA. Here the CDR3 reads CSVVLSDTQYF. The CDR3, as DNA: TGCAGCGTTGTCCTCTCCGATACGCAGTATTTT.

The chain joins TRBV5-4 to TRBJ2-7; no clear D. V was pared by 4 bases and J by 5 bases, with 19 bases between. This CDR3 is 15 amino acids long. Germline loops: CDR1 SGHNT, CDR2 YYREEE (reference sequence). CDR3 amino acids: CASSLTESPPHEQYF. DNA for the CDR3: TGTGCCAGCAGCCTTACTGAGTCCCCCCCCCACGAGCAGTACTTC.

The rearrangement joins TRBV19 to TRBJ2-2, with 7 bases matching TRBD2. The CDR3 sequence is 16 residues long. CDR1 is LNHDA, CDR2 SQIVND, per germline (reference sequence). Losses at the gene ends were 3 bases for V and 5 bases for J; bases not matched to a gene: 9. CDR3 sequence reads: CASSMRRGWRTGELFF. CDR3 in DNA: TGTGCCAGTAGTATGAGGCGGGGGTGGAGAACCGGGGAGCTGTTTTTT. The complete variable domain, with remaining parts taken from reference TRBV19 and TRBJ2-2, reads DGGITQSPKYLFRKEGQNVTLSCEQNLNHDAMYWYRQDPGQGLRLIYYSQIVNDFQKGDIAEGYSVSREKKESFPLTVTSAQKNPTAFYLCASSMRRGWRTGELFFGEGSRLTVL.

A word on this clone: An end of the junction differs from the germline gene, which may be a read error. V gene TRBV7-7 combines with J gene TRBJ2-7; 8 nucleotides align to TRBD2. From germline, CDR1 is SSHAT and CDR2 FNYEAQ (reference sequence). The CDR3 is 13 residues long. CDR3 in amino acids: CASSLSGSGEQYF. CDR3 DNA: TGTGCTAGCAGCCTCAGCGGGAGTGGCGAGCAGTACTTC. The full variable domain, completed using reference TRBV7-7 and TRBJ2-7, is GAGVSQSPRYKVTKRGQDVTLRCDPISSHATLYWYQQALGQGPEFLTYFNYEAQPDKSGLPSDRFSAERPEGSISTLTIQRTEQRDSAMYRCASSLSGSGEQYFGPGTRLTVT.

V gene TRBV10-3 combines with J gene TRBJ1-2; 8 nucleotides align to TRBD1. Germline V gives CDR1 ENHRY, CDR2 SYGVKD. Trimming took 10 bases from V and 6 from J; bases not matched to a gene: 10. This CDR3 region has 13 residues. The CDR3 here is CATTDRGRNGYTF. CDR3 bases: TGTGCCACCACCGACAGGGGAAGAAATGGCTACACCTTC.

The chain couples TRBV5-1 to TRBJ2-5, with 8 nucleotides matching TRBD1. The J call may be faulty, since TRBJ2-7 better matches the DNA end. The germline V gene has CDR1 SGHRS and CDR2 YFSETQ. The CDR3 is 14 amino acids. The CDR3 DNA reads as TGCGCCAGCAGCGAAGGCAGGGGGCGCCGCGAGCAGTACTTC. Its translation: CASSEGRGRREQYF.

The gene calls are TRBV30 and TRBJ2-7; TRBD1 might be the D (6 bases). The V end lost 0 bases, the J end lost 6 bases, and 15 bases lay between the germline ends. The CDR3 totals 14 residues. Germline CDR1 and CDR2: GTSNPN and SVGIG (reference sequence). Here the CDR3 DNA reads TGTGCCTGGAGTGTCCGCCACAGGGTAGGCGAGCAGTACTTC. Amino acids: CAWSVRHRVGEQYF.

The chain carries TRBV2 and TRBJ1-6; no reliable D call. CDR3 length: 15 residues. Germline V gene lookup returns CDR1 SNHLY and CDR2 FYNNEI. V dropped 5 bases and J dropped 5 bases, with 13 bases sitting between them. CDR3 amino acids: CASSLQSHNNSPLHF. The CDR3 region has the DNA TGTGCCAGCAGTTTACAGAGCCACAATAATTCACCCCTCCACTTT.

V and J are TRBV18 and TRBJ2-3; TRBD2 aligns across 13 bases. Germline V gene lookup returns CDR1 KGHSH and CDR2 LQKENI. The CDR3 totals 18 residues. The V and J ends lost 4 bases and 0 bases, in that order; junction bases with no gene match: 7. Here the CDR3 reads CASSQGLAGVLSTDTQYF. In DNA, the CDR3 is TGTGCCAGCTCACAAGGACTAGCGGGAGTCCTTAGCACAGATACGCAGTATTTT. Full variable domain (missing parts from reference TRBV18 and TRBJ2-3): NAGVMQNPRHLVRRRGQEARLRCSPMKGHSHVYWYRQLPEEGLKFMVYLQKENIIDESGMPKERFSAEFPKEGPSILRIQQVVRGDSAAYFCASSQGLAGVLSTDTQYFGPGTRLTVL.

The V call is TRBV2, the J call TRBJ2-2; perhaps TRBD2 as D (5 bases). The CDR3 is made up of 14 amino acids. V was trimmed by 0 bases and J by 8 bases, leaving 10 bases between them. Germline V gene data show CDR1 as SNHLY and CDR2 as FYNNEI. The chain's CDR3 is CASSEARTGGELFF. The CDR3 DNA is TGTGCCAGCAGTGAAGCGCGGACTGGGGGGGAGCTGTTTTTT.

The rearrangement uses TRBV5-4 and TRBJ1-1; TRBD1 is a possible D gene (6 bases). Trimming took off 2 bases at V and 1 base at J, with 9 bases between the two ends. Looked up from germline, CDR1 is SGHNT and CDR2 is YYREEE (reference sequence). The CDR3 spans 14 residues. DNA of the CDR3: TGTGCCAGCAGCTTCGGCAGGGGGAACACTGAAGCTTTCTTT. Translated, it gives CASSFGRGNTEAFF.

The chain couples TRBV5-8 to TRBJ1-5, with D uncertain. Trimming removed 1 base at V and 7 bases at J, with 9 bases between. Germline V lookup: CDR1 SGHTS, CDR2 YDEGEE. CDR3 length equals 13 residues. The CDR3 here is CASSLHTGQPQHF. DNA for the CDR3: TGTGCCAGCAGCTTGCATACGGGACAGCCCCAGCATTTT.

V is TRBV27 and J is TRBJ1-5; D is unresolved. The CDR3 is made up of 15 amino acids. V was clipped by 2 bases and J by 1 base, with 9 bases between them. The V gene's germline CDR1 is MNHEY and CDR2 SMNVEV (reference sequence). The DNA of the CDR3 is TGTGCCAGCAGTTTAGGCCTGTTGAGCAATCAGCCCCAGCATTTT. It codes for CASSLGLLSNQPQHF.

The chain is built from TRBV29-1 and TRBJ2-1, with 8 positions matching TRBD1. The V segment lost 0 bases and the J segment 2 bases; nucleotides outside the gene matches: 9. Germline CDR1 is SQVTM and CDR2 is ANQGSEA. This CDR3 region has 17 residues. CDR3 loop: CSVEDPARGRTYNEQFF. The CDR3 DNA reads TGCAGCGTTGAAGATCCGGCCAGGGGGCGAACCTACAATGAGCAGTTCTTC.

This chain uses TRBV5-1 with TRBJ1-4; D is unclear. V gave up 1 base and J gave up 7 bases, with 11 bases separating them. The germline gives CDR1 SGHRS, CDR2 YFSETQ. The CDR3 spans 14 residues. In DNA form, the CDR3 reads TGCGCCAGCAGCTTGACAGCGGCCGCTGAAAAACTGTTTTTT. Its translation is CASSLTAAAEKLFF.

This chain uses TRBV2 with TRBJ2-3; 8 bases line up with TRBD2. V shed 7 bases and J 0 bases; nucleotides not matched to a gene: 3. There are 14 residues in the CDR3. The germline V gene encodes CDR1 SNHLY and CDR2 FYNNEI. CDR3 nucleotide sequence: TGTGCCAGCAAAGGGACTAGTAGCACAGATACGCAGTATTTT. This sequence encodes CASKGTSSTDTQYF.

J is TRBJ1-2 and V is TRBV6-5; 8 bases fit TRBD1. The CDR3 is 14 residues long. Germline V lookup: CDR1 MNHEY, CDR2 SVGAGI. Losses at the gene ends were 5 bases for V and 0 bases for J; bases not matched to a gene: 2. DNA of the CDR3: TGTGCCAGCAGTAGGACAGGGTCTAACTATGGCTACACCTTC. As protein: CASSRTGSNYGYTF.

This rearrangement joins TRBV2 to TRBJ2-1; D not certain. The CDR3 is made up of 10 amino acids. Trimming removed 6 bases at V and 10 bases at J, with 7 bases between. Germline V gives CDR1 SNHLY, CDR2 FYNNEI. CDR3 sequence reads: CASRVREQFF. In DNA, the CDR3 is TGTGCCAGCAGGGTCCGGGAGCAGTTCTTC.

The V and J genes are TRBV5-1 and TRBJ2-6, with D uncertain. The CDR3 loop spans 15 amino acids. Germline V lookup: CDR1 SGHRS, CDR2 YFSETQ. Trimming pared 0 bases from V and 0 bases from J, leaving 4 bases between. The CDR3 loop reads CASSLERSGANVLTF. The CDR3 DNA is TGCGCCAGCAGCTTGGAGCGCTCTGGGGCCAACGTCCTGACTTTC.

The chain's CDR3 is CASSPRDREYEQYF. The DNA of the CDR3 is TGTGCCAGCTCACCACGGGACAGAGAATACGAGCAGTACTTC. The V call is TRBV18, the J call TRBJ2-7, with 7 positions matching TRBD1. The V and J ends lost 1 base and 4 bases, in that order; junction bases with no gene match: 4. The CDR3 has 14 amino acids. The germline CDR1 and CDR2 sequences are KGHSH and LQKENI. Full variable domain (missing parts from reference TRBV18 and TRBJ2-7): NAGVMQNPRHLVRRRGQEARLRCSPMKGHSHVYWYRQLPEEGLKFMVYLQKENIIDESGMPKERFSAEFPKEGPSILRIQQVVRGDSAAYFCASSPRDREYEQYFGPGTRLTVT.

The chain combines TRBV29-1 with TRBJ2-5; D remains unclear. Trimming pared 4 bases from V and 3 bases from J, leaving 6 bases between. Germline assignment: CDR1 SQVTM and CDR2 ANQGSEA. The CDR3 covers 11 residues. CDR3 in amino acids: CSVAVEETQYF. CDR3 sequence (DNA): TGCAGCGTTGCGGTCGAAGAGACCCAGTACTTC.